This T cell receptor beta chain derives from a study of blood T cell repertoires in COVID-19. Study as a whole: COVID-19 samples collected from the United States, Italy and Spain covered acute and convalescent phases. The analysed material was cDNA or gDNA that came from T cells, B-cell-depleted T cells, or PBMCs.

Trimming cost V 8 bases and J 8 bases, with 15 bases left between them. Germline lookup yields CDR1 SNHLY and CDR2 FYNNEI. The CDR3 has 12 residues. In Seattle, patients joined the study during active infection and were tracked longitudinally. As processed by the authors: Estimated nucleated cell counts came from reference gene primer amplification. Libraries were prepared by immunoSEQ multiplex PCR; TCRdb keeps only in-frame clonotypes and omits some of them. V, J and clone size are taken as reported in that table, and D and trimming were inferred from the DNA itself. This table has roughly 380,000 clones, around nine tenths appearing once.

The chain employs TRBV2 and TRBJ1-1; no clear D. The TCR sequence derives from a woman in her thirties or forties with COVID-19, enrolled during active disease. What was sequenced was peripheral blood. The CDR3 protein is CASYTVRSEAFF. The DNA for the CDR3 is TGTGCCAGCTATACAGTAAGGTCCGAAGCTTTCTTT.